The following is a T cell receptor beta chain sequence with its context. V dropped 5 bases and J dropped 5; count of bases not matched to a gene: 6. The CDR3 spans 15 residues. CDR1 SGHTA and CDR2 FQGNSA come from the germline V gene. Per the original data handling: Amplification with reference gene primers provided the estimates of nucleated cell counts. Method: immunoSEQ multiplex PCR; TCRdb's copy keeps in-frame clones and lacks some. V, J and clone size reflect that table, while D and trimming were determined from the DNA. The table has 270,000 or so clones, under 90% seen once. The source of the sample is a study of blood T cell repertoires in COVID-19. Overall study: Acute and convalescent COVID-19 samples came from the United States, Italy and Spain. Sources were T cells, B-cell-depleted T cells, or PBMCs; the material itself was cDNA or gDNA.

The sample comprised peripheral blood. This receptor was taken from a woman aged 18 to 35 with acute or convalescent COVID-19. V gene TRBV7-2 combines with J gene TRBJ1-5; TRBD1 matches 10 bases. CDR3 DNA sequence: TGTGCCAGCAGCACAAGACAGGGGGCGGATCAGCCCCAGCATTTT. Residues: CASSTRQGADQPQHF.